One TCR beta chain is described in this entry. The source of the sample is a study of blood T cell repertoires in COVID-19. On the study more broadly: PBMCs, B-cell-depleted T cells, or T cells were the source of the cDNA or gDNA that made up the material.

In the authors' methods: Amplification from reference gene primers served as the basis for estimated nucleated cell counts. Data came from immunoSEQ multiplex PCR; TCRdb stores just in-frame clones and leaves some out. The V and J calls and clone size come from that table; D and trimming were worked out from the DNA. The repertoire holds over 200,000 clones, about 90% seen once, with roughly 3.7% in the top ten. Cohorts were assigned according to the clinical history that participants reported. Within the 2 weeks before study entry, each person in the exposed group met a COVID-19 case. This TCR was sampled from a woman in her twenties or thirties who had been exposed to COVID-19. Input material: PBMCs or T cells enriched from blood (not recorded which).

CDR3 nucleotide sequence: TGTGCCAGCCGGGAGGGGCCAAGACAAAACCTTGGCACTGAAGCTTTCTTT. It is translated as CASREGPRQNLGTEAFF. The genes are TRBV2 and TRBJ1-1; D might be TRBD1 (5 bases). The germline CDR1 and CDR2 sequences are SNHLY and FYNNEI. Deletions cut 8 bases from V and 4 bases from J, with 26 bases between. The CDR3 contains 17 residues.